The 10 T cell receptor beta chains listed next were all sequenced from one sample in a study of control samples from healthy donors and cancer patients. Sequenced by immunoSEQ multiplex PCR; TCRdb stores in-frame clones only, minus some. Among some 150,000 clones listed, roughly 95% were seen once. Sequences were obtained from blood. All receptors derive from a woman in her twenties or thirties in good health.

The CDR3 region is CASSSTTSGYTDTQYF. In DNA form, the CDR3 reads TGTGCCAGCAGTTCAACGACTAGCGGATACACAGATACGCAGTATTTT. The chain recombines TRBV28 with TRBJ2-3; the match to TRBD2 covers 9 bases. Trimming removed 4 bases from V and 2 bases from J; junction bases left unmatched: 7. CDR1 and CDR2 from the germline V gene are MDHEN and SYDVKM. There are 16 residues in the CDR3.

The rearrangement joins TRBV6-6 to TRBJ2-7, with TRBD1 identical over 9 bases. The V segment lost 1 base and the J segment 1 base; nucleotides outside the gene matches: 2. Per the germline V gene, CDR1 is MNHNY and CDR2 is SVGAGI (reference sequence). The CDR3 consists of 15 residues. The CDR3 sequence is CASSYYGQGSYEQYF. The CDR3 region has the DNA TGTGCCAGCAGTTACTACGGACAGGGGTCCTACGAGCAGTACTTC.

The rearrangement links TRBV20-1 to TRBJ2-1, with D possibly TRBD1 on 5 matching bases. This CDR3 region has 11 residues. Trimming pared 4 bases from V and 9 bases from J, leaving 10 bases between. Looked up from germline, CDR1 is DFQATT and CDR2 is SNEGSKA (reference sequence). CDR3 residues: CSATIQAEQFF. The DNA of the CDR3 is TGCAGTGCTACAATACAGGCTGAGCAGTTCTTC.

The chain combines TRBV6-5 with TRBJ2-7; no clear D. Trimming shortened V by 0 bases and J by 5 bases, and 8 bases separated the two germline ends. Per germline, CDR1 MNHEY and CDR2 SVGAGI. The CDR3 totals 13 residues. The CDR3 DNA is TGTGCCAGCAGTTACTCGAACAAGGACGAGCAGTACTTC. Its protein is CASSYSNKDEQYF.

This sequence joins TRBV19 and TRBJ2-3; D is tentatively TRBD1 or TRBD2 (5 bases each). This CDR3 has 15 amino acids. Trimming cost V 3 bases and J 6 bases, with 16 bases left between them. Germline V gene sequence: CDR1 LNHDA, CDR2 SQIVND (reference sequence). CDR3 sequence reads: CASSIKARGSDTQYF. DNA for the CDR3: TGTGCCAGTAGTATTAAGGCGAGGGGTTCGGATACGCAGTATTTT.

This clone was found once. The chain carries TRBV6-4 and TRBJ2-1; 8 bases agree with TRBD2. Germline loops: CDR1 MRHNA, CDR2 SNTAGT. This CDR3 spans 16 amino acids. With 4 bases clipped from V and 4 bases from J, the junction kept 9 bases outside the gene matches. The CDR3 bases are TGTGCCAGCAGTGCCGGGGTAGCGGGATATTACAATGAGCAGTTCTTC. It yields the protein CASSAGVAGYYNEQFF.

The chain joins TRBV18 to TRBJ2-7; D perhaps matches TRBD1 (6 bases). This CDR3 has 14 amino acids. In germline, CDR1 is KGHSH, CDR2 LQKENI. V was shortened by 1 base and J by 2 bases, with 9 bases between the two germline ends. For the CDR3, the DNA is TGTGCCAGCTCACCACGTGCAGGGGCCTACGAGCAGTACTTC. Amino acid sequence: CASSPRAGAYEQYF.

CDR3 residues: CASSQGLAVYNEQFF. CDR3 DNA sequence: TGTGCCAGCAGCCAAGGACTAGCGGTCTACAATGAGCAGTTCTTC. The chain has TRBV4-2 and TRBJ2-1; 9 nucleotides match TRBD2. The germline CDR1 and CDR2 sequences are LGHNA and YNFKEQ. CDR3 size: 15 residues. J gave up 3 bases and V 1 base, and 1 base lay outside the gene matches.

The J gene is TRBJ2-5, the V gene TRBV9; D may be TRBD2 (5 bases). CDR3 length equals 15 residues. V dropped 0 bases and J dropped 1 base, with 10 bases sitting between them. Germline values: CDR1 SGDLS, CDR2 YYNGEE. CDR3 DNA sequence: TGTGCCAGCAGCGTAGGAGGAGCGGCCCAAGAGACCCAGTACTTC. This gives the protein CASSVGGAAQETQYF.

V and J are TRBV18 and TRBJ2-3; D call uncertain. Trimming removed 6 bases from V and 2 bases from J, with 9 bases in between. The CDR3 covers 13 residues. Germline V gives CDR1 KGHSH, CDR2 LQKENI. In DNA, the CDR3 is TGTGCCAGCTCCCGACGAAACACAGATACGCAGTATTTT. Its protein product is CASSRRNTDTQYF.